This T cell receptor beta chain was recovered during a study of beta chain features in type 1 diabetes (dated by TCRdb to 2017 to 2018). About the investigation overall: Mean age, gender distribution, total cell number and subset yield did not differ between patients and healthy donors. A total of under 140,000,000 sorted cells were examined across all samples, and the number of cells per subset was strongly correlated with RNA yield. The study compared TCRB repertoires of sorted circulating CD4+ T cell subsets between recently diagnosed type 1 diabetes patients and matched healthy donors. Naive and central memory subsets were obtained from all 30 or so donors, but regulatory and stem cell-like memory subsets were isolated from only 8 patients and 8 healthy donors.

The entire isolated RNA was reverse transcribed using the High Capacity cDNA Reverse Transcription Kit, and thus expressed TCRB transcripts were sequenced. Deep immunoSEQ sequencing was performed on naive, central memory and regulatory T cell samples, with an average of roughly 3.5 million total reads per sample. Sorted cells were lysed in RLT buffer, and RNA was extracted using DNase-treated RNeasy Micro or Mini kits according to cell number. To prevent cross-contamination, every cell subset was processed on its own, while patient and healthy donor samples were processed together. The immunoSEQ multiplex PCR was used to amplify TCRB sequences from cDNA, yielding 87-bp fragments that span the CDR3 region. The amplicons were sequenced using the Illumina HiSeq platform. The authors' analysis ran thus. Synthetic template baselines were used to correct PCR bias computationally, reads within Hamming distance 2 were collapsed together, and singletons that could not be merged were discarded. By aligning reads against IMGT, V, D and J genes, CDR3 length, and insertions or deletions at six rearrangement sites were assigned. Clonotype counts were normalized to sorted cell number within each subset before computing true diversity and Gini coefficients with the tcR R package. The overlap coefficient, calculated on TCRB nucleotide sequences, was used to measure repertoire sharing. Out-of-frame TCRB sequences from naive cells were analyzed to stand in for the pre-selection repertoire. What TCRdb holds here is the immuneACCESS table cut down to in-frame rearrangements. Part of the clones is not present; checked against another copy, under half of the missing clones reflect an unresolved V gene, and the others are unexplained. From that table come the V and J calls and clone size; the DNA was used to work out D and trimming. The sample records under 550,000 clones, around 10% of which are singletons. Approximately 0.05% of the sample is taken by the ten largest.

V is shortened by 1 base, J by 11 bases, and the region joining them spans 14 bases. CDR1 SGHDN and CDR2 FVKESK are derived from the germline V gene. Reading from cysteine to phenylalanine, the CDR3 counts 13 amino acids. CDR3 DNA is the only sequence kept; it has 39 bases, read in frame from the first base. A single peripheral blood draw of around 100 mL on average was collected from each donor into heparinised tubes. Using a panel that included CD45RO, CCR7, CD25, CD127, CD95 and CD27, naive, central memory, regulatory and stem cell-like memory CD4+ T cells were sorted on a BD FACSAria II. A purity above 95% was achieved for all sorted populations. Right away, PBMCs were isolated by Lymphoprep density gradient centrifugation and were stained directly, with no culture step. Samples were stained and sorted in pairs, with one healthy donor and one patient per experiment, so that batch effects were minimized.

As regards this clone: Its antigen specificity is not known. Per-base quality was not reported, and no clone a single base away is much larger than it.

Study-wide conclusions, independent of this receptor: Patients with type 1 diabetes made fewer insertions and deleted more nucleotides at VDJ recombination sites, implying thymic rearrangement abnormalities. PCR may preferentially amplify shorter templates, but because patient and control samples were amplified and corrected together, any resulting skew would affect both groups equally. Because small numbers of individuals were included in the HLA sub-analyses, any influence of HLA type on TCRB rearrangement was left unresolved. The naive, central memory and regulatory TCRB repertoires appeared to resemble one another more closely among patients than among healthy donors. A moderate but significant shortening of TCRB CDR3 length was observed in type 1 diabetes patients in all four CD4+ subsets. Sequencing cDNA rather than genomic DNA could over-represent highly expressing activated cells, although activation and CD3 levels did not differ between groups.

Sequencing used naive CD4+ T cells from blood. The cell subset or site label for this specimen denotes: true naive CD4+ T cells. This receptor was taken from a woman under 30 in good health. The chain is made from TRBV14 and TRBJ1-1; the D gene cannot be resolved reliably. The nucleotide sequence reads TGTGCCAGCAGCCAAGCTGGGCCCCGAGGGGCTTTCTTT. Its coded protein is CASSQAGPRGAFF.